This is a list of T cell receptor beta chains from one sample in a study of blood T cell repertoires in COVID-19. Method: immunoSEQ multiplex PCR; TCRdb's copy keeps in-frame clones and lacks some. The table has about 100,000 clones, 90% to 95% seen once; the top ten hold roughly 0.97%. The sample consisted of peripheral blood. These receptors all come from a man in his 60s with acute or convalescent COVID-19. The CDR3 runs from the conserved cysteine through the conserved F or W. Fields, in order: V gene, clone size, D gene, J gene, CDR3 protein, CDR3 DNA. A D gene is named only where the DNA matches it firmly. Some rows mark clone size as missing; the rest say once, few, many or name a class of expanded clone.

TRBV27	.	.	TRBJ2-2	CASSFDRPNTGELFF	TGTGCCAGCAGTTTCGACAGGCCAAACACCGGGGAGCTGTTTTTT
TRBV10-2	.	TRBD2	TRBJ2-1	CASKLAGGSNEQFF	TGCGCCAGCAAACTAGCGGGAGGAAGTAATGAGCAGTTCTTC
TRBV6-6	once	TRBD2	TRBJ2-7	CASSYGSSGYEQYF	TGTGCCAGCAGTTACGGGTCTAGCGGCTACGAGCAGTACTTC
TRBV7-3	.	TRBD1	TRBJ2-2	CASSTQGALTGELFF	TGTGCCAGCAGCACTCAGGGGGCGCTGACCGGGGAGCTGTTTTTT
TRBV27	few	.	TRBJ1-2	CASSSQGGLVYGYTF	TGTGCCAGCAGCTCCCAGGGAGGGCTGGTCTATGGCTACACCTTC
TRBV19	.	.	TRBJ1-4	CASSIGLGRQNEKLFF	TGTGCCAGTAGTATAGGACTAGGCAGGCAAAATGAAAAACTGTTTTTT
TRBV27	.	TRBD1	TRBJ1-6	CASSRFRGTGGMAPLHF	TGTGCCAGCAGCCGTTTTAGAGGGACAGGGGGTATGGCACCCCTCCACTTT
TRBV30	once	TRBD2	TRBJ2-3	CAWSVERENTQYF	TGTGCCTGGAGTGTAGAGCGGGAGAATACGCAGTATTTT
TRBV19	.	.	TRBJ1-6	CASKQALAGSPLHF	TGTGCCAGTAAACAGGCCCTTGCGGGGTCACCCCTCCACTTT
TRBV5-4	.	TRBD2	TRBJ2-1	CASSLPTSGRRHEQFF	TGTGCCAGCAGCCTCCCGACTAGCGGGAGAAGGCATGAGCAGTTCTTC
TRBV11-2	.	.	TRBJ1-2	CASSLGINYGYTF	TGTGCCAGCAGCTTGGGCATAAACTATGGCTACACCTTC